This T cell receptor (beta chain) emerged from a study of Ad26.COV2.S vaccination and SARS-CoV-2 variants. Overall study context: In the COV1001 trial, the donor was in the Ad26.COV2.S arm. The study's findings and limits: TCR breadth and depth analyses may have underestimated total T cell responses. Vaccine recipients and placebo recipients showed similar non-spike TCR breadth.

The CDR3 extends over 15 amino acids. With V trimmed by 5 bases and J by 2 bases, 8 bases remained unmatched. The germline V gene encodes CDR1 MNHEY and CDR2 SMNVEV (reference sequence). Clones were sequenced by immunoSEQ multiplex PCR, and TCRdb holds only the in-frame ones, with some missing. Among some 290,000 clones listed, 70% to 90% were seen once. About this clone itself: Its matching antigen is unknown.

The treatment: over 15 received Ad26.COV2.S at low or high dose, single or two shots; a few received placebo; per-sample allocation not given. The samples date from day 63 after the first vaccine or placebo injection. Boston provided a donor who was an adult aged 18-55 years. The rearrangement links TRBV27 to TRBJ1-2, with 7 bases identical to TRBD1. This receptor was obtained from a person aged 18 to 65 who received the Ad26.COV2.S COVID-19 vaccine or a placebo. The sample here was peripheral blood, taken in a trial of Ad26.COV2.S vaccine versus placebo. The CDR3 protein is CASSLYRGANYGYTF. The CDR3, as DNA: TGTGCCAGCAGTCTCTACAGGGGCGCAAACTATGGCTACACCTTC.